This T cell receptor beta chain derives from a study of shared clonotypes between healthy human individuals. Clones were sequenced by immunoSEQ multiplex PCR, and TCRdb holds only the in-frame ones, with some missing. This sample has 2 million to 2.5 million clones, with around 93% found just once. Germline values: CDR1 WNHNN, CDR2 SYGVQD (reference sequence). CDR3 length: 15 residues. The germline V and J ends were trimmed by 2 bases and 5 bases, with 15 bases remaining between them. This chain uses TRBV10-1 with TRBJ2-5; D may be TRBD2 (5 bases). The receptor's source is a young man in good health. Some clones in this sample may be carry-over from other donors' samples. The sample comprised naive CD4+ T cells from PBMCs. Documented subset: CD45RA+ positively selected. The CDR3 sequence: CASSENRGVGETQYF. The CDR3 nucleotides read TGCGCCAGCAGTGAGAATCGGGGTGTTGGGGAGACCCAGTACTTC.